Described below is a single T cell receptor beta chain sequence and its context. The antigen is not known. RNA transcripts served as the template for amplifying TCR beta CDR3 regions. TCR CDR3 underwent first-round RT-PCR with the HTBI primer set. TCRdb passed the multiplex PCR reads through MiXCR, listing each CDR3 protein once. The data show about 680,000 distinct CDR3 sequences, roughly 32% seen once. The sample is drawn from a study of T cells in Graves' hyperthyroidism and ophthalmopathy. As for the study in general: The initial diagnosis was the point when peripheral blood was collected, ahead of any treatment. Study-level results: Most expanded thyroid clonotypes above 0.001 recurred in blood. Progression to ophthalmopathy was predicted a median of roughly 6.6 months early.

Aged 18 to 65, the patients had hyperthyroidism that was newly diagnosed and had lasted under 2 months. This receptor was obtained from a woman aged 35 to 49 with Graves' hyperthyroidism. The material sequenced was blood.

CDR3 DNA sequence: TGTGCCAGTAGTAAGACACCGGGGGCCACTGAAGCTTTCTTT. Translation: CASSKTPGATEAFF. This rearrangement joins TRBV19 to TRBJ1-1; D is possibly TRBD1 (6 bases). The CDR3 sequence is 14 residues long. CDR1 LNHDA and CDR2 SQIVND come from the germline V gene (reference sequence). V was clipped by 4 bases and J by 4 bases, with 13 bases between them.